Presented here are 24 T cell receptor beta chains from one specimen sequenced in a study of shared T cell receptors in the human thymus (dated by TCRdb to 2020 to 2023). Libraries came from the immunoSEQ multiplex PCR assay. Drawn from immuneACCESS, this table holds only the in-frame rearrangements with V and J called that TCRdb kept. Clones are partly lost; checked studies trace under half to an unresolved V gene and leave the rest unexplained. Counted in this sample were hundreds of thousands of clones; 80% to 90% of them appeared once. Of the sample, more than 0.009% falls within the top ten clones. This sample was also put to use in a study of human thymus T cells.

Specimen: thymocytes. These receptors originate from a boy in the first two years of life with a congenital heart defect. Donor details come from another sample of the same person, matched by shared clones.

This chain uses TRBV9 with TRBJ2-1; 12 nucleotides agree with TRBD2. Germline CDR1 and CDR2: SGDLS and YYNGEE. Germline trimming cut 2 bases from V and 4 bases from J; bases unmatched to any gene: 7. The CDR3 is 17 amino acids. The CDR3 spells CASSVAHLAGGYNEQFF. In DNA form, the CDR3 reads TGTGCCAGCAGCGTGGCCCATCTAGCGGGAGGGTACAATGAGCAGTTCTTC.

This chain uses TRBV30 with TRBJ2-7; no definite D call. V was cut by 3 bases and J by 2 bases, with 14 bases left in between. The length of the CDR3 is 14 residues. Germline CDR1 GTSNPN, CDR2 SVGIG (reference sequence). As DNA, the CDR3 is TGTGCCTGGAGCGGGTACCCGCCAACCTACGAGCAGTACTTC. Protein sequence: CAWSGYPPTYEQYF.

The rearrangement links TRBV7-2 to TRBJ1-5; 10 bases are shared with TRBD1. Trimming removed 1 base from V and 4 bases from J; junction bases left unmatched: 7. Germline CDR1 reads SGHTA; CDR2 reads FQGNSA. CDR3 length: 17 residues. CDR3 sequence (DNA): TGTGCCAGCAGCTTAGGTGGGACAGGGGATGGGAATCAGCCCCAGCATTTT. Its translation: CASSLGGTGDGNQPQHF.

The chain recombines TRBV10-1 with TRBJ2-5, with 8 bases lining up with TRBD1. The germline V gene has CDR1 WNHNN and CDR2 SYGVQD (reference sequence). V lost 7 bases, J lost 5 bases, and 12 bases stayed unmatched. This CDR3 region has 15 residues. The chain's CDR3 is CASTDGTGWRETQYF. The CDR3 coding sequence is TGCGCCAGCACCGACGGGACAGGTTGGAGGGAGACCCAGTACTTC.

The chain combines TRBV9 with TRBJ2-1, with TRBD2 matching over 7 bases. The CDR3 has 16 residues. V shed 3 bases, J shed 2 bases, and the junction held 8 bases outside the gene matches. The V gene's germline CDR1 is SGDLS and CDR2 YYNGEE. The CDR3, as DNA: TGTGCCAGCAGCGCCCATCGGGAGGTCCCCTACAATGAGCAGTTCTTC. Residues: CASSAHREVPYNEQFF.

The J gene is TRBJ1-5, the V gene TRBV6-1, with 7 nucleotides matching TRBD1. CDR1 and CDR2 from the germline V gene are MNHNS and SASEGT. This CDR3 has 15 residues. V lost 7 bases, J lost 3 bases, and 9 bases stayed unmatched. The CDR3, as DNA: TGTGCCAGCACCAGACAGGGTCGTTTCAATCAGCCCCAGCATTTT. It codes for CASTRQGRFNQPQHF.

As regards this clone: Other DNA sequences in this sample translate to the same CDR3. The chain combines TRBV5-4 with TRBJ2-7, with TRBD1 identical over 8 bases. The CDR3 has 14 amino acids. The V gene end was trimmed by 4 bases and the J gene end by 3 bases; junction bases not matched to a gene: 6. CDR1 is SGHNT, CDR2 YYREEE, per germline (reference sequence). CDR3 nucleotide sequence: TGTGCCAGCAGCCCCGGACAGGGATTCTACGAGCAGTACTTC. Amino acid sequence: CASSPGQGFYEQYF.

The chain uses TRBV4-2 and TRBJ1-1, with D possibly matching TRBD1 (5 bases). Looked up from germline, CDR1 is LGHNA and CDR2 is YNFKEQ. This CDR3 is built from 15 residues. V gave up 0 bases and J gave up 4 bases, with 12 bases separating them. The DNA of the CDR3 is TGTGCCAGCAGCCAAGATCGTCAGGGTAGCACTGAAGCTTTCTTT. Its translation: CASSQDRQGSTEAFF.

The chain uses TRBV11-3 and TRBJ2-2; 9 positions match TRBD1. V gave up 1 base and J gave up 7 bases; unmatched junction bases: 10. In germline, CDR1 is SGHNT, CDR2 YENEEA. The CDR3 consists of 17 residues. The CDR3 DNA reads as TGTGCCAGCAGCTTAGTTCCGGACAGGGGTTTGGGCGGGGAGCTGTTTTTT. It translates to CASSLVPDRGLGGELFF. Drawing the rest from reference TRBV11-3 and TRBJ2-2, the complete variable domain is EAGVVQSPRYKIIEKKQPVAFWCNPISGHNTLYWYLQNLGQGPELLIRYENEEAVDDSQLPKDRFSAERLKGVDSTLKIQPAELGDSAVYLCASSLVPDRGLGGELFFGEGSRLTVL.

The V call is TRBV7-9, the J call TRBJ1-2, with unresolved D. The V gene lost 5 bases and the J gene lost 6 bases, with 13 bases spanning the gap. The germline V gene has CDR1 SEHNR and CDR2 FQNEAQ (reference sequence). This CDR3 has 13 amino acids. CDR3 in DNA: TGTGCCAGCAGCCCCCGACAAACGGATGGCTACACCTTC. Protein product: CASSPRQTDGYTF.

The rearrangement joins TRBV6-5 to TRBJ1-2, with D perhaps TRBD1 (5 bases). The CDR3 extends over 14 amino acids. Germline-derived CDR1 and CDR2 are MNHEY and SVGAGI. The ends were cut back, 4 bases at V and 3 bases at J, with 12 bases in the middle. The CDR3 spells CASSWGVGDYGYTF. CDR3 sequence (DNA): TGTGCCAGCAGTTGGGGGGTCGGAGACTATGGCTACACCTTC.

The chain combines TRBV6-5 with TRBJ2-7; no clear D gene. Germline loops: CDR1 MNHEY, CDR2 SVGAGI. CDR3 length: 14 amino acids. Trimming cost V 0 bases and J 3 bases, with 9 bases left between them. CDR3 sequence (DNA): TGTGCCAGCAGTTACTCCTCAGGCTACTACGAGCAGTACTTC. This codes for CASSYSSGYYEQYF.

The chain has TRBV4-3 and TRBJ1-3; 8 nucleotides agree with TRBD1. The CDR3 length is 17 residues. V gave up 5 bases and J gave up 0 bases; unmatched junction bases: 9. The germline gives CDR1 LGHNA, CDR2 YSLEER. CDR3 DNA sequence: TGCGCCAGCAGCAAAGTGACAGGGGAAACCTCTGGAAACACCATATATTTT. As protein: CASSKVTGETSGNTIYF.

The chain has TRBV25-1 and TRBJ1-1; D unresolved. CDR3 length equals 17 residues. The V end was cut by 9 bases, the J end by 6 bases, with 29 bases between. CDR1 and CDR2 from the germline V gene are MGHDK and SYGVNS. CDR3 region: CASFPKAVGGREAEAFF. In nucleotides, the CDR3 is TGTGCCAGTTTCCCGAAGGCAGTTGGCGGGAGGGAGGCTGAAGCTTTCTTT.

The chain recombines TRBV28 with TRBJ2-7; D remains ambiguous. Per the germline V gene, CDR1 is MDHEN and CDR2 is SYDVKM. This CDR3 is 12 amino acids long. Trimming removed 6 bases from V and 3 bases from J, with 9 bases in between. The CDR3 here is CASRKPNYEQYF. The DNA for the CDR3 is TGTGCCAGCAGGAAACCTAACTACGAGCAGTACTTC.

This chain links TRBV29-1 with TRBJ1-1; no clear D. This CDR3 contains 14 residues. Germline V gene data show CDR1 as SQVTM and CDR2 as ANQGSEA. The V and J ends lost 4 bases and 1 base respectively, with 13 bases between them. This CDR3 reads CSVALREPNTEAFF. The CDR3 DNA is TGCAGCGTTGCCCTAAGAGAGCCGAACACTGAAGCTTTCTTT.

This chain links TRBV4-3 with TRBJ2-7, with a possible D match to TRBD2 (7 bases). Germline CDR1 and CDR2: LGHNA and YSLEER. The CDR3 is made up of 16 amino acids. V was pared by 4 bases and J by 1 base, with 17 bases between. The CDR3 loop is CASSPSRGADSYEQYF. DNA of the CDR3: TGCGCCAGCAGCCCCTCTCGGGGGGCCGATTCCTACGAGCAGTACTTC.

This clone has only one observation. V is TRBV9 and J is TRBJ1-6; 7 bases agree with TRBD1. This CDR3 is 17 amino acids long. V was clipped by 3 bases and J by 3 bases; unmatched bases: 9. Germline V gene lookup returns CDR1 SGDLS and CDR2 YYNGEE. The CDR3 DNA follows: TGTGCCAGCAGCGCCGACAGGGCTCCCTACTATAATTCACCCCTCCACTTT. It encodes CASSADRAPYYNSPLHF.

V usage is TRBV2 and J usage is TRBJ2-7; TRBD2 aligns across 8 bases. The germline gives CDR1 SNHLY, CDR2 FYNNEI. The CDR3 has 14 amino acids. J gave up 2 bases and V 1 base, and 1 base lay outside the gene matches. CDR3 region: CASSEGGLAYEQYF. Written as DNA, the CDR3 is TGTGCCAGCAGTGAAGGGGGACTAGCCTACGAGCAGTACTTC.

The chain uses TRBV6-6 and TRBJ1-5, with no clear D. The CDR3 totals 15 residues. Trimming took off 5 bases at V and 5 bases at J, with 16 bases between the two ends. In germline, CDR1 is MNHNY, CDR2 SVGAGI (reference sequence). The CDR3 DNA reads TGTGCCAGCAGTCTGGGCCCTATGAATGATCAGCCCCAGCATTTT. It specifies CASSLGPMNDQPQHF.

The gene calls are TRBV6-1 and TRBJ2-5, with TRBD2 matching 7 bases. The CDR3 extends over 13 amino acids. The germline gives CDR1 MNHNS, CDR2 SASEGT. V dropped 6 bases and J dropped 4; count of bases not matched to a gene: 5. CDR3: CASSQRDPETQYF. DNA for the CDR3: TGTGCCAGCAGCCAGCGGGATCCAGAGACCCAGTACTTC.

The rearrangement uses TRBV19 and TRBJ2-4; 11 bases line up with TRBD2. Germline V CDR1 and CDR2: LNHDA, SQIVND (reference sequence). Germline trimming cut 5 bases from V and 0 bases from J; bases unmatched to any gene: 9. The CDR3 runs to 18 residues. The CDR3 DNA follows: TGTGCCAGTAGTCCAACTCGACTAGCGGGGTTAGCCAAAAACATTCAGTACTTC. As protein: CASSPTRLAGLAKNIQYF.

The chain links TRBV7-4 to TRBJ1-1; 9 bases map to TRBD1. The V gene's germline CDR1 is SGHVT and CDR2 SQSDAQ. Trimming removed 3 bases from V and 3 bases from J; junction bases left unmatched: 11. The CDR3 totals 17 residues. The CDR3 here is CASSFPRTGEVYTEAFF. In DNA form, the CDR3 reads TGTGCCAGCAGCTTCCCGAGGACAGGGGAGGTGTACACTGAAGCTTTCTTT.

A few counts support this clone. This sequence joins TRBV4-3 and TRBJ2-7, with 14 bases identical to TRBD2. The CDR3 contains 19 residues. The V gene end was trimmed by 1 base and the J gene end by 4 bases; junction bases not matched to a gene: 12. CDR1 and CDR2 from the germline V gene are LGHNA and YSLEER. CDR3: CASSQGEGLAGDSRYEQYF. The CDR3 DNA follows: TGCGCCAGCAGCCAAGGGGAGGGACTAGCGGGAGATAGTCGGTACGAGCAGTACTTC.